This T cell receptor (beta chain) was found in a study of cytomegalovirus exposure and HLA in healthy donors. Study overall: Among several hundred genotyped donors, around 80% fell in the Caucasian-associated ancestry cluster.

Use of 60 Vbeta and 13 Jbeta primers characterized the PCR. Sequencing used immunoSEQ multiplex PCR; TCRdb keeps in-frame clones, though not all of them. The repertoire holds some 70,000 clones, roughly 80% seen once, with 5% in the top ten. On this clone itself: Its antigen is still unknown. Other nucleotide sequences in the sample specify the same CDR3.

The ends were cut back, 2 bases at V and 4 bases at J, with 6 bases in the middle. This CDR3 comprises 12 residues. Per germline, CDR1 SGHRS and CDR2 YFSETQ. Study-wide results and caveats: Among the sequence variants, a highly shared cluster was likely an artifact of sequencing. The number of N-insertions in an Asian-associated ancestry cluster was reportedly below the approximately 690-donor mean in a later analysis.

The sample was PBMCs. This receptor was taken from a male donor in good health and CMV-seropositive. The V and J genes are TRBV5-1 and TRBJ1-1; D remains unclear. The CDR3 here is CASSFRGTEAFF. CDR3 in DNA: TGCGCCAGCAGCTTCCGGGGCACTGAAGCTTTCTTT.